The 30 T cell receptor beta chains below come from one sample, sequenced in a study of T cell changes during pregnancy in multiple sclerosis (dated by TCRdb to between 2019 and 2020). Libraries were built with the immunoSEQ multiplex PCR assay. Held by TCRdb, this immuneACCESS table contains in-frame sequences only and omits some clones. Under half of the omission traces to an unresolved V gene where checked; the cause of the rest is unknown. Present in this sample are 79,000 or so clones, about 92% of which were seen just once. Of the sample, 0.21% is held by the ten largest clones. This specimen was CD4+ T cells from peripheral blood mononuclear cells, taken before pregnancy. The receptors come from a female donor with multiple sclerosis, enrolled in a pregnancy study.

The genes are TRBV19 and TRBJ1-3; D ambiguous. The V gene lost 3 bases and the J gene lost 1 base, with 7 bases spanning the gap. CDR1 and CDR2 (germline): LNHDA, SQIVND (reference sequence). This CDR3 has 14 residues. The CDR3 sequence is CASSIRGSGNTIYF. The CDR3 DNA sequence: TGTGCCAGTAGTATTCGAGGGTCTGGAAACACCATATATTTT. Drawing the rest from reference TRBV19 and TRBJ1-3, the complete variable domain is DGGITQSPKYLFRKEGQNVTLSCEQNLNHDAMYWYRQDPGQGLRLIYYSQIVNDFQKGDIAEGYSVSREKKESFPLTVTSAQKNPTAFYLCASSIRGSGNTIYFGEGSWLTVV.

This sequence joins TRBV11-2 and TRBJ1-1, with TRBD1 as a possible D gene (6 bases). Trimming took off 6 bases at V and 1 base at J, with 9 bases between the two ends. The germline gives CDR1 SGHAT, CDR2 FQNNGV. The length of the CDR3 is 13 residues. Here the CDR3 reads CASSLGGNTEAFF. The CDR3 DNA is TGTGCCAGCAGTCTAGGGGGGAACACTGAAGCTTTCTTT.

V usage is TRBV5-1 and J usage is TRBJ2-7, with 7 bases that match TRBD2. From germline, CDR1 is SGHRS and CDR2 YFSETQ. Trimming took 0 bases from V and 0 from J; bases not matched to a gene: 3. There are 15 residues in the CDR3. In DNA form, the CDR3 reads TGCGCCAGCAGCTTGGGGGGAGGGTCCTCCTACGAGCAGTACTTC. This translates into CASSLGGGSSYEQYF.

The chain couples TRBV29-1 to TRBJ1-1; 7 nucleotides line up with TRBD1. This CDR3 is 12 amino acids long. The trim removed 7 bases at V and 1 base at J, leaving 3 bases unmatched. Germline values: CDR1 SQVTM, CDR2 ANQGSEA. The CDR3 sequence is CSARQGNTEAFF. DNA of the CDR3: TGCAGCGCCCGACAGGGGAACACTGAAGCTTTCTTT.

The V call is TRBV6-5, the J call TRBJ2-7; maybe TRBD2 (5 bases). V lost 0 bases to trimming and J lost 1 base, with 7 bases between them. The CDR3 sequence is 14 residues long. Germline CDR1 and CDR2: MNHEY and SVGAGI. CDR3 sequence: CASSYSRGSYEQYF. In nucleotides, the CDR3 is TGTGCCAGCAGTTACTCTCGGGGATCCTACGAGCAGTACTTC.

CDR3 nucleotide sequence: TGTGCCTCCTCGGCAGCGGGAGGCCCGGAGGAGACCCAGTACTTC. It is translated as CASSAAGGPEETQYF. The gene calls are TRBV11-2 and TRBJ2-5, with TRBD2 matching 9 bases. This CDR3 contains 15 residues. Looked up from germline, CDR1 is SGHAT and CDR2 is FQNNGV. J was trimmed by 5 bases and V by 11 bases; bases with no gene match: 15.

The chain couples TRBV11-1 to TRBJ2-7, with a weak D call TRBD2 (6 bases). V lost 5 bases and J 3 bases, leaving 11 bases between the germline ends. This CDR3 is 13 amino acids long. Looked up from germline, CDR1 is SGHAT and CDR2 is FQDESV (reference sequence). CDR3 amino acids: CASSPGLIYEQYF. CDR3 sequence (DNA): TGTGCCAGCAGCCCGGGACTGATCTACGAGCAGTACTTC. Variable domain in full (rest from reference TRBV11-1 and TRBJ2-7): EAEVAQSPRYKITEKSQAVAFWCDPISGHATLYWYRQILGQGPELLVQFQDESVVDDSQLPKDRFSAERLKGVDSTLKIQPAELGDSAMYLCASSPGLIYEQYFGPGTRLTVT.

This chain connects TRBV19 to TRBJ2-2; D uncertain. The CDR3 covers 14 residues. Germline V gene lookup returns CDR1 LNHDA and CDR2 SQIVND (reference sequence). V was cut by 2 bases and J by 0 bases, with 4 bases left in between. CDR3 residues: CASSITANTGELFF. The CDR3 DNA reads as TGTGCCAGTAGTATAACGGCGAACACCGGGGAGCTGTTTTTT. Using reference TRBV19 and TRBJ2-2 for the parts outside the CDR3, the full variable domain is DGGITQSPKYLFRKEGQNVTLSCEQNLNHDAMYWYRQDPGQGLRLIYYSQIVNDFQKGDIAEGYSVSREKKESFPLTVTSAQKNPTAFYLCASSITANTGELFFGEGSRLTVL.

This CDR3 reads CASSGAGGLNQPQHF. DNA of the CDR3: TGTGCCAGCAGTGGGGCAGGGGGACTGAATCAGCCCCAGCATTTT. This chain connects TRBV6-1 to TRBJ1-5, with 7 bases identical to TRBD1. Germline V gene data show CDR1 as MNHNS and CDR2 as SASEGT. The CDR3 spans 15 residues. After removal of 4 bases from V and 4 bases from J, the junction contained 7 bases not matched to a gene.

This chain connects TRBV11-2 to TRBJ1-3, with D possibly being TRBD1 (5 bases). The CDR3 is made up of 17 amino acids. The V end lost 1 base, the J end lost 0 bases, and 13 bases lay between the germline ends. Germline V lookup: CDR1 SGHAT, CDR2 FQNNGV. The CDR3 DNA reads TGTGCCAGCAGCTTAGGGGCAGGGATGGCCTCTGGAAACACCATATATTTT. The encoded protein is CASSLGAGMASGNTIYF.

The rearrangement joins TRBV5-5 to TRBJ1-4; weak D call: TRBD1 (5 bases). Germline V gives CDR1 SGHKS, CDR2 YYEKEE (reference sequence). The V and J ends lost 1 base and 8 bases respectively, with 15 bases between them. CDR3 size: 15 residues. CDR3 DNA: TGTGCCAGCAGCTTGCCCAGGAAGGGGTCCGAAAAACTGTTTTTT. It codes for CASSLPRKGSEKLFF.

The chain combines TRBV5-1 with TRBJ1-2, with TRBD1 matching 7 bases. This CDR3 spans 15 amino acids. Germline values: CDR1 SGHRS, CDR2 YFSETQ. Trimming took 0 bases from V and 3 from J; bases not matched to a gene: 5. This CDR3 is CASSLEAGGYYGYTF. Here the CDR3 DNA reads TGCGCCAGCAGCTTGGAGGCAGGGGGTTACTATGGCTACACCTTC.

The chain is built from TRBV6-6 and TRBJ2-3; TRBD1 is a possible D gene (6 bases). Germline values: CDR1 MNHNY, CDR2 SVGAGI (reference sequence). The CDR3 length is 14 residues. Between the trimmed V and J ends, which lost 4 bases and 2 bases, there was a span of 10 bases. CDR3 loop: CASSWGQSTDTQYF. CDR3 in DNA: TGTGCCAGCAGTTGGGGACAATCCACAGATACGCAGTATTTT.

Points on this clone: The junction departs from the called germline gene at one end, perhaps through a read error. This chain uses TRBV5-5 with TRBJ2-7; no reliable D call. The CDR3 covers 11 residues. Germline CDR1 SGHKS, CDR2 YYEKEE (reference sequence). CDR3 region: CASSLQDEQYF. CDR3 nucleotide sequence: TGTGCCAGTAGCTTGCAGGACGAGCAGTACTTC.

This rearrangement joins TRBV5-4 to TRBJ2-1; no firm D call. The germline gives CDR1 SGHNT, CDR2 YYREEE (reference sequence). The length of the CDR3 is 11 residues. Trimming stripped 0 bases from V and 8 bases from J, with 3 bases between. CDR3 bases: TGTGCCAGCAGCTTGGCAGATGAGCAGTTCTTC. Translated: CASSLADEQFF.

Here the CDR3 reads CASSLTAVTDTQYF. In nucleotides, the CDR3 is TGTGCCAGCAGCTTGACAGCAGTCACAGATACGCAGTATTTT. This chain joins TRBV5-5 and TRBJ2-3; D not resolved. This CDR3 spans 14 amino acids. V lost 1 base and J 2 bases, leaving 8 bases between the germline ends. CDR1 is SGHKS and CDR2 is YYEKEE in the germline V gene (reference sequence). Full variable domain (rest looked up from reference TRBV5-5 and TRBJ2-3): DAGVTQSPTHLIKTRGQQVTLRCSPISGHKSVSWYQQVLGQGPQFIFQYYEKEERGRGNFPDRFSARQFPNYSSELNVNALLLGDSALYLCASSLTAVTDTQYFGPGTRLTVL.

The V gene is TRBV7-3, the J gene TRBJ2-3; 8 nucleotides match TRBD2. J lost 3 bases, V lost 2 bases, and 7 bases had no gene match. CDR1 is SGHTA, CDR2 FQGTGA, per germline. The CDR3 extends over 16 amino acids. CDR3 coding DNA: TGTGCCAGCAGCTTATCCGCGGGAGGACTTACAGATACGCAGTATTTT. It is translated as CASSLSAGGLTDTQYF.

The chain couples TRBV2 to TRBJ1-2, with D possibly being TRBD1 (6 bases). Deletions cut 6 bases from V and 2 bases from J, with 19 bases between. Germline CDR1 reads SNHLY; CDR2 reads FYNNEI. This CDR3 region has 16 residues. The chain's CDR3 is CASREIHRVKNYGYTF. CDR3 nucleotide sequence: TGTGCCAGCAGAGAGATACACAGGGTGAAGAACTATGGCTACACCTTC.

This clone was recorded only once. The chain uses TRBV29-1 and TRBJ2-3; a possible D gene is TRBD2 (6 bases). This CDR3 is built from 14 residues. Germline V gene sequence: CDR1 SQVTM, CDR2 ANQGSEA. Trimming removed 4 bases from V and 0 bases from J, with 11 bases in between. The CDR3 region is CSVVRRGSTDTQYF. The CDR3 DNA reads TGCAGCGTTGTACGGCGGGGTAGCACAGATACGCAGTATTTT.

This chain links TRBV29-1 with TRBJ1-1; a possible D gene is TRBD1 (5 bases). CDR3 length: 13 residues. The V end was cut by 7 bases, the J end by 8 bases, with 20 bases between. Germline V CDR1 and CDR2: SQVTM, ANQGSEA. This CDR3 is CSAKQVLIPEAFF. The CDR3 DNA is TGCAGCGCCAAACAGGTACTGATACCCGAAGCTTTCTTT.

V and J are TRBV18 and TRBJ1-1; perhaps TRBD1 as D (6 bases). Germline V CDR1 and CDR2: KGHSH, LQKENI. CDR3 size: 14 residues. Trimming pared 1 base from V and 1 base from J, leaving 7 bases between. The CDR3 DNA follows: TGTGCCAGCTCACCACAACAGGGGAACACTGAAGCTTTCTTT. It translates to CASSPQQGNTEAFF.

The chain couples TRBV5-1 to TRBJ2-3; a weak D match, TRBD2 (6 bases). Germline lookup yields CDR1 SGHRS and CDR2 YFSETQ. This CDR3 is 15 amino acids long. Trimming took off 0 bases at V and 2 bases at J, with 10 bases between the two ends. This CDR3 reads CASSLVGGYTDTQYF. The CDR3, as DNA: TGCGCCAGCAGCTTGGTCGGGGGATACACAGATACGCAGTATTTT.

The genes are TRBV9 and TRBJ2-2, with a weak D call TRBD2 (5 bases). V gave up 4 bases and J gave up 1 base, with 14 bases separating them. CDR3 length equals 16 residues. CDR1 and CDR2 from the germline V gene are SGDLS and YYNGEE. CDR3: CASSPRPGLNTGELFF. The DNA for the CDR3 is TGTGCCAGCAGCCCTAGACCGGGATTGAACACCGGGGAGCTGTTTTTT.

This chain joins TRBV7-9 and TRBJ2-3; 14 bases fit TRBD2. The CDR3 has 16 residues. The V segment lost 1 base and the J segment 10 bases; nucleotides outside the gene matches: 7. In germline, CDR1 is SEHNR, CDR2 FQNEAQ (reference sequence). The CDR3 reads CASSLEATSGRAAQYF. DNA of the CDR3: TGTGCCAGCAGCTTAGAAGCGACTAGCGGGAGGGCCGCGCAGTATTTT.

This clone came up once. The V call is TRBV5-6, the J call TRBJ2-5; D might be TRBD1 (6 bases). V was cut by 1 base and J by 5 bases, with 15 bases left in between. CDR1 SGHDT and CDR2 YYEEEE come from the germline V gene. The length of the CDR3 is 15 residues. The CDR3 protein is CASSLFARGEETQYF. CDR3 DNA sequence: TGTGCCAGCAGCTTGTTCGCCAGGGGCGAGGAGACCCAGTACTTC.

The genes are TRBV6-1 and TRBJ1-4; maybe TRBD1 (5 bases). The CDR3 has 16 amino acids. Germline V gene sequence: CDR1 MNHNS, CDR2 SASEGT. V was cut by 3 bases and J by 3 bases, with 14 bases left in between. The CDR3 DNA reads TGTGCCAGCAGTGATTCGGCGGGGCCCGCTAATGAAAAACTGTTTTTT. Translating it yields CASSDSAGPANEKLFF.

The rearrangement uses TRBV6-5 and TRBJ1-1; TRBD1 aligns across 8 bases. The CDR3 length is 15 residues. CDR1 and CDR2 (germline): MNHEY, SVGAGI. The junction had 6 bases not matched to a gene; V was cut back by 4 bases and J by 2 bases. CDR3 sequence reads: CASSFSGQGNTEAFF. The CDR3 DNA reads TGTGCCAGCAGTTTCTCCGGACAGGGCAACACTGAAGCTTTCTTT.

V and J are TRBV30 and TRBJ1-3; TRBD1 might be the D (6 bases). The CDR3 covers 13 residues. From germline, CDR1 is GTSNPN and CDR2 SVGIG (reference sequence). Deletions cut 8 bases from V and 0 bases from J, with 11 bases between. The CDR3 loop reads CAGDTTSGNTIYF. Here the CDR3 DNA reads TGTGCCGGGGACACGACCTCTGGAAACACCATATATTTT.

The chain recombines TRBV29-1 with TRBJ1-4; 8 bases are a match to TRBD1. Germline values: CDR1 SQVTM, CDR2 ANQGSEA. Trimming at V came to 4 bases and at J to 8 bases, leaving 6 bases not matched to a gene. The CDR3 contains 13 residues. The CDR3, as DNA: TGCAGCGTTGCACAGGGGGTTGAAGAAAAACTGTTTTTT. It encodes CSVAQGVEEKLFF. Full variable domain (missing parts from reference TRBV29-1 and TRBJ1-4): SAVISQKPSRDICQRGTSLTIQCQVDSQVTMMFWYRQQPGQSLTLIATANQGSEATYESGFVIDKFPISRPNLTFSTLTVSNMSPEDSSIYLCSVAQGVEEKLFFGSGTQLSVL.

The chain recombines TRBV10-3 with TRBJ1-2; a weak D match, TRBD1 (5 bases). CDR3 size: 14 residues. Germline CDR1 and CDR2: ENHRY and SYGVKD. Trimming removed 0 bases from V and 4 bases from J, with 9 bases in between. The CDR3 is CAISESGVRYGYTF. CDR3 bases: TGTGCCATCAGTGAGTCAGGGGTCCGCTATGGCTACACCTTC.